The T cell receptor (beta chain) under discussion was sequenced for a study of follicular helper T cells after annual influenza vaccination. Whole-study findings and limits: Productive TCRB sequences came from only about 10-22% of cells. Change in circulating plasmablasts correlated with ICOS+CD38+ cTfh clonality change.

Time point noted: 2013-2014 season, 7 days after vaccination. Cells are cTfh (non-naive CD4+CXCR5+PD-1+), split by ICOS and CD38 into double-positive or double-negative. The CDR3 runs to 11 residues. Trimming shortened V by 0 bases and J by 10 bases, and 5 bases separated the two germline ends. Germline assignment: CDR1 SGHRS and CDR2 YFSETQ. TCRdb's table, derived via immunoSEQ multiplex PCR, lists solely in-frame clones and lacks some. The repertoire consists of approximately 8,700 clones, with 65% to 85% occurring once and the leading ten covering around 2.7%. A note on this clone: Its antigen is as yet unknown.

The gene calls are TRBV5-1 and TRBJ2-1; the D is unclear. The sequences come from CXCR5+ CD38- circulating T follicular helper cells from blood, collected 7 days after influenza vaccination. Subset described: circulating Tfh, non-naive CD4+CXCR5+PD-1+ (ICOS+CD38+ or ICOS-CD38-). The receptor was isolated from an adult who received the influenza vaccine. The CDR3 loop is CASSLDREQFF. The CDR3 DNA is TGCGCCAGCAGCTTGGATAGAGAGCAGTTCTTC.